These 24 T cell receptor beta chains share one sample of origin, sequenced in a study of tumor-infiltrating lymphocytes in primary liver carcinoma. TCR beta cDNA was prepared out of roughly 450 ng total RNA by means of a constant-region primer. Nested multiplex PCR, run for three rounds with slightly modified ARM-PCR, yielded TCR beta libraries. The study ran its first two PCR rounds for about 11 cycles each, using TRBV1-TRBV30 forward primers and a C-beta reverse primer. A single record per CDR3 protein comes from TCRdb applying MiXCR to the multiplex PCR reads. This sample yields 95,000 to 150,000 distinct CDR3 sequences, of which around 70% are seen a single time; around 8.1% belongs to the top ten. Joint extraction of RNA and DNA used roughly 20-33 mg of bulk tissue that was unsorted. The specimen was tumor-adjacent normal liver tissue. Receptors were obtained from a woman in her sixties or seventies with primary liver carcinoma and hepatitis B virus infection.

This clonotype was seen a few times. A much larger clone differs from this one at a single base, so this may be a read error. The CDR3, as DNA: TGCGCCAGCAGCTTGGATGCCGTCCCCGGTTATGGGCAGTTCTTC. The encoded protein is CASSLDAVPGYGQFF. The rearrangement uses TRBV5-1 and TRBJ2-1; D gene ambiguous. Germline CDR1 is SGHRS and CDR2 is YFSETQ. The CDR3 spans 15 residues. Trimming removed 0 bases at V and 12 bases at J, with 19 bases between. The full variable domain, in which reference TRBV5-1 and TRBJ2-1 provide the parts outside the CDR3, is KAGVTQTPRYLIKTRGQQVTLSCSPISGHRSVSWYQQTPGQGLQFLFEYFSETQRNKGNFPGRFSGRQFSNSRSEMNVSTLELGDSALYLCASSLDAVPGYGQFFGPGTRLTVL.

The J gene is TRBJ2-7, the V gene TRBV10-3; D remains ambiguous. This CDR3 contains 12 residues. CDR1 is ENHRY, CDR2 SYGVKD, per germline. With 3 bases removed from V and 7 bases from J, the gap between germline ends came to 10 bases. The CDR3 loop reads CAISEAGQEQYF. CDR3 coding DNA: TGTGCCATCAGTGAAGCCGGGCAAGAGCAGTACTTC.

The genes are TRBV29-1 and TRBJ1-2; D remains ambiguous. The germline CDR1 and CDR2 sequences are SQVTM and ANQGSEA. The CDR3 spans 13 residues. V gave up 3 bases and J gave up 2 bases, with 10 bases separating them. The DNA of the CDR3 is TGCAGCGTTGAGCACAACCGCAACTATGGCTACACCTTC. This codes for CSVEHNRNYGYTF.

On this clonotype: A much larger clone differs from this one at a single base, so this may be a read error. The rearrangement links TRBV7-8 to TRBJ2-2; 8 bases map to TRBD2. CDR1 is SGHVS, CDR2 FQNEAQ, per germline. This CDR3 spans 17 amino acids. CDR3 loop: CASSLYLSGMGTGKLFF. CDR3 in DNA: TGTGCCAGCAGCTTGTACCTTAGCGGGATGGGCACCGGGAAGCTGTTTTTT.

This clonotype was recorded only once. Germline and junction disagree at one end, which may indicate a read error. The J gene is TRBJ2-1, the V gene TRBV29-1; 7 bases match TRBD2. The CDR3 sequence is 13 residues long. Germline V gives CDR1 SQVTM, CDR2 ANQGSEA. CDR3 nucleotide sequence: TGTAGCACCCGGACTAGTGGGAGTGATGGGCAGTTCTTC. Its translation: CSTRTSGSDGQFF.

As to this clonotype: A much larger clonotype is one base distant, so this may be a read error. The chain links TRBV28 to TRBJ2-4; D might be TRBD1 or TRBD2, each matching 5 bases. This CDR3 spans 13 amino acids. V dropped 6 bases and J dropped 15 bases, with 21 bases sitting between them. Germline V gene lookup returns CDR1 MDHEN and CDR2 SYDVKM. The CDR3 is CASSAPRGEVPYF. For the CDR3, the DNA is TGTGCCAGCAGCGCTCCAAGGGGAGAGGTACCGTACTTC.

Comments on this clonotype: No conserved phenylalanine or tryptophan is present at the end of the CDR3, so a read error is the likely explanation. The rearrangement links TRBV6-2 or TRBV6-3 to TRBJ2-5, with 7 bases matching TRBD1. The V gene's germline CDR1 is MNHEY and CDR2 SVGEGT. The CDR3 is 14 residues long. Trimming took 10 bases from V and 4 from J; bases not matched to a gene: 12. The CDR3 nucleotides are TGTGCCATCGTGAGACAGGGTATGGCAGAGACCCAGTACCTC. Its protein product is CAIVRQGMAETQYL.

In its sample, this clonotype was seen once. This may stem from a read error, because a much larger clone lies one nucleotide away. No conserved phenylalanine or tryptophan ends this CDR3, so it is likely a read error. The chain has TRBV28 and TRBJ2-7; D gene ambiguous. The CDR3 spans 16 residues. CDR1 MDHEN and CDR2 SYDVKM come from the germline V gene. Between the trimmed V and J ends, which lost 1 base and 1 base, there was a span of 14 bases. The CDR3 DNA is TGTGCCAGCAGTTTATTCGCGGCAGAGTTATCCTACGAGCAGTACTTA. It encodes CASSLFAAELSYEQYL.

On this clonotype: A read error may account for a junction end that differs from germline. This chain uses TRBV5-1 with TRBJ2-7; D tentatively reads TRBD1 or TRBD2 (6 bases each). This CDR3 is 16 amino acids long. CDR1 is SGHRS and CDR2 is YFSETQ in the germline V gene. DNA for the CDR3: TGCACCAGCAGCCCGAGGGGGGAATTGGCTGGCCACGAGCAGTACTTC. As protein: CTSSPRGELAGHEQYF. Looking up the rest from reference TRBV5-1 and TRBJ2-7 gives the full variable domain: KAGVTQTPRYLIKTRGQQVTLSCSPISGHRSVSWYQQTPGQGLQFLFEYFSETQRNKGNFPGRFSGRQFSNSRSEMNVSTLELGDSALYLCTSSPRGELAGHEQYFGPGTRLTVT.

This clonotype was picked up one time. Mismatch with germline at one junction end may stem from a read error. The CDR3 DNA reads as TGCAGCGTTGATGCCATTTCTGGGGTCAACGTCCTGACTTTC. It encodes CSVDAISGVNVLTF. V usage is TRBV29-1 and J usage is TRBJ2-6; no clear D gene. This CDR3 spans 14 amino acids. CDR1 is SQVTM, CDR2 ANQGSEA, per germline.

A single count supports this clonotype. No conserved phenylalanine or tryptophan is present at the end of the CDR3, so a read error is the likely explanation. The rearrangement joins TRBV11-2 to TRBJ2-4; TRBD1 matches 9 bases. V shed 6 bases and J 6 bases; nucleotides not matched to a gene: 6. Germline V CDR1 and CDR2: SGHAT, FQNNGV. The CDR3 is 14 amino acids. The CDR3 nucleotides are TGTGCCAGCAGTTCCGGGACAGGGTTAAACATTCAGTACATC. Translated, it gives CASSSGTGLNIQYI.

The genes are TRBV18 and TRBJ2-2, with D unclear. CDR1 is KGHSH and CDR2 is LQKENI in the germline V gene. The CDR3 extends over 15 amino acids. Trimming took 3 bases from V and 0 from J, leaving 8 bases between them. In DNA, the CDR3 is TGTGCCAGCTCACCTCGGTCGGCGAACACCGGGGAGCTGTTTTTT. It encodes CASSPRSANTGELFF.

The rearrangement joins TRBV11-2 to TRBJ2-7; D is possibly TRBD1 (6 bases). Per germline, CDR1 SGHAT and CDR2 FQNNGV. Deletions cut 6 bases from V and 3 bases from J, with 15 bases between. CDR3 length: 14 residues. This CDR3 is CASSAQGGCYEQYF. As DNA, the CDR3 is TGTGCCAGCAGTGCCCAAGGGGGATGCTACGAGCAGTACTTC.

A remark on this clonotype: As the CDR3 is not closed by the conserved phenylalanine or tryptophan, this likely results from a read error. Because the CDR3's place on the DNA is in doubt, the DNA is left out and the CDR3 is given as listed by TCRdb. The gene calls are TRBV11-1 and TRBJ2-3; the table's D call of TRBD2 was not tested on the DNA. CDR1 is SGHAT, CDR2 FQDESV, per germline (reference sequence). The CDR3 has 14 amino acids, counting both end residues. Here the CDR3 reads CASSLRQRVGESHL.

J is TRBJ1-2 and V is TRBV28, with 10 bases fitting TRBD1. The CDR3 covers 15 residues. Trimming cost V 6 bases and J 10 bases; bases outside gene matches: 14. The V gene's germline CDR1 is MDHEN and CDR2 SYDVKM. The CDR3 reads CASSAPGTGEYYYTF. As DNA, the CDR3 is TGTGCCAGCAGCGCCCCCGGGACAGGGGAATATTACTACACCTTC.

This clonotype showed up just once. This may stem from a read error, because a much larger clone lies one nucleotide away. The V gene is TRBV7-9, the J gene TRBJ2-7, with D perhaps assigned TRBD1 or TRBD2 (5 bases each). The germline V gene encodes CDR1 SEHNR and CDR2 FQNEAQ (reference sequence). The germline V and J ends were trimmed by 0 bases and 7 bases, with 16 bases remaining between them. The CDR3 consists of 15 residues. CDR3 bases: TGTGCCAGCAGCTTAGCCCTACCGGGGCCGAGTGAGCAGTACTTC. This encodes CASSLALPGPSEQYF.

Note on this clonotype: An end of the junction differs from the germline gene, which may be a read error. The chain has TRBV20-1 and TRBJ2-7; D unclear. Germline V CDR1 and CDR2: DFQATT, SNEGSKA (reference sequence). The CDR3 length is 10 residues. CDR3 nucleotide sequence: TGCAGTGCTTACAACTACGAGCAATACTTC. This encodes CSAYNYEQYF.

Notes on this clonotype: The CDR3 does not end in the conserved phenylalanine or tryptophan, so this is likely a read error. The CDR3 coding sequence is TGCGCCAGCGGCCCACAGCTCTTGGACTACTACGAGCAGTACCTC. Translation gives CASGPQLLDYYEQYL. The V and J genes are TRBV4-1 and TRBJ2-7; possible D gene TRBD2, 6 bases. With 8 bases removed from V and 3 bases from J, the gap between germline ends came to 20 bases. This CDR3 is 15 amino acids long. Germline lookup yields CDR1 MGHRA and CDR2 YSYEKL.

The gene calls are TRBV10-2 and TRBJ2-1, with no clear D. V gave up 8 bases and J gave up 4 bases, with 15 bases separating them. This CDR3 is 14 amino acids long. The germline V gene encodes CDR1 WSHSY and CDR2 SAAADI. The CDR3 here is CASGGLVEYNEQFF. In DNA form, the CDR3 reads TGCGCCAGCGGTGGCCTAGTGGAATACAATGAGCAGTTCTTC.

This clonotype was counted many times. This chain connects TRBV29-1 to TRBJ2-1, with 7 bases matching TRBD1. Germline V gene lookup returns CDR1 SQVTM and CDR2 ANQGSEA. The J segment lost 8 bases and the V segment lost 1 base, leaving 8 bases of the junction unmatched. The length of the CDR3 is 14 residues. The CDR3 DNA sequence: TGCAGCGTTGAAGTTCCGGGACAGTTGCATGAGCAGTTCTTC. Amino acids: CSVEVPGQLHEQFF.

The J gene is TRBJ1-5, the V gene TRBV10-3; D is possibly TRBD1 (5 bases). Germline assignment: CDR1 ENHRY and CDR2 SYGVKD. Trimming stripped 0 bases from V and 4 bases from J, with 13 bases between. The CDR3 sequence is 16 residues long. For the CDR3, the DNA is TGTGCCATCAGTGAGTCCGGCAGGGTATGTAATCAGCCCCAGCATTTT. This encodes CAISESGRVCNQPQHF.

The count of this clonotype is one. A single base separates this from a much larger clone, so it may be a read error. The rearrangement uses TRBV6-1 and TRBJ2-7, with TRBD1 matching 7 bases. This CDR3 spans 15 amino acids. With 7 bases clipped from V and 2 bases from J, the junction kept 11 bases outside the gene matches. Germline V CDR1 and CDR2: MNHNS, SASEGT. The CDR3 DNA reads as TGTGCCAGCAACCCCCAGGGGGACCGGGCCTACGAGCAGTACTTC. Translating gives CASNPQGDRAYEQYF.

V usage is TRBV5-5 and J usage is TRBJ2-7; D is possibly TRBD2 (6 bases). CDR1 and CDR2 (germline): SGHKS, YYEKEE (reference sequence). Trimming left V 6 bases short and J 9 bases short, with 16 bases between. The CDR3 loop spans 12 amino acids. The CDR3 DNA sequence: TGTGCCAGCACTAGCGTTACGGGCGGGCAGTACTTC. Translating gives CASTSVTGGQYF.

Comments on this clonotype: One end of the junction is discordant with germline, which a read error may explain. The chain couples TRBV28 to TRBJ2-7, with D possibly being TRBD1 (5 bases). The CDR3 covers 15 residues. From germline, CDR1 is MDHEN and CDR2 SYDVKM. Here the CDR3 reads CACRKGAPGSYEQYF. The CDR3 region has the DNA TGTGCCTGCAGAAAAGGGGCCCCTGGGTCCTACGAGCAGTACTTC.